These 3 T cell receptor beta chains originate from one sample sequenced in a study of cytomegalovirus exposure and HLA in healthy donors. The PCR contained 60 Vbeta and 13 Jbeta primers. Libraries were prepared by immunoSEQ multiplex PCR; TCRdb keeps only in-frame clonotypes and omits some of them. The table has roughly 180,000 clones, about 77% seen once; the top ten hold under 2.5%. The sequencing sample was made of PBMCs. All receptors come from a woman between 25 and 40 years old in good health and CMV-seropositive.

The V call is TRBV5-5, the J call TRBJ1-1, with a tentative D call TRBD1 (5 bases). CDR1 SGHKS and CDR2 YYEKEE come from the germline V gene (reference sequence). Trimming shortened V by 2 bases and J by 3 bases, and 8 bases separated the two germline ends. CDR3 length: 13 amino acids. The CDR3 DNA reads TGTGCCAGCAGCTTAAAAGGGGACACTGAAGCTTTCTTT. Translation gives CASSLKGDTEAFF.

This clone has just one count. The genes are TRBV29-1 and TRBJ2-1, with 14 positions matching TRBD2. Germline V gene lookup returns CDR1 SQVTM and CDR2 ANQGSEA. V was clipped by 3 bases and J by 3 bases; unmatched bases: 10. The CDR3 covers 18 residues. The CDR3 region has the DNA TGCAGCGTTGACCCCTTCGGGACTAGCGGGGGTAACTACAATGAGCAGTTCTTC. Its translation is CSVDPFGTSGGNYNEQFF.

The chain uses TRBV6-5 and TRBJ1-3; D is ambiguous. CDR1 and CDR2 from the germline V gene are MNHEY and SVGAGI. The V end was cut by 9 bases, the J end by 0 bases, with 12 bases between. The CDR3 is 14 amino acids. The CDR3 here is CASSASLSGNTIYF. CDR3 nucleotide sequence: TGTGCCAGTTCTGCCTCACTCTCTGGAAACACCATATATTTT.